The 22 T cell receptor beta chains below were found in one sample sequenced in a study of OX40 agonist ivuxolimab in advanced cancers. The repertoire was sequenced with immunoSEQ multiplex PCR; TCRdb's copy has only in-frame clones and lacks some. The sample shows around 72,000 clones, roughly 80% of them seen only once. This specimen consisted of CD4+ or CD8+ T cells sorted from blood, obtained in a trial of the OX40 agonist ivuxolimab. All receptors come from an adult with an advanced solid tumor such as melanoma, head and neck, liver or kidney cancer.

The chain combines TRBV2 with TRBJ2-7; no reliable D call. The CDR3 contains 13 residues. In germline, CDR1 is SNHLY, CDR2 FYNNEI. V was clipped by 4 bases and J by 3 bases, with 10 bases between them. In DNA form, the CDR3 reads TGTGCCAGCAGTGCCCAACAGAGCTACGAGCAGTACTTC. Protein sequence: CASSAQQSYEQYF.

The chain employs TRBV6-1 and TRBJ1-1, with D possibly being TRBD1 (5 bases). This CDR3 spans 11 amino acids. CDR1 is MNHNS and CDR2 is SASEGT in the germline V gene. With 6 bases removed from V and 3 bases from J, the gap between germline ends came to 5 bases. The CDR3 bases are TGTGCCAGCAGAGGGGACACTGAAGCTTTCTTT. Protein sequence: CASRGDTEAFF.

This chain uses TRBV5-1 with TRBJ2-5; D is unclear. This CDR3 spans 14 amino acids. The V end lost 0 bases, the J end lost 1 base, and 7 bases lay between the germline ends. Germline CDR1 is SGHRS and CDR2 is YFSETQ. CDR3 amino acids: CASSLASLQETQYF. The CDR3 bases are TGCGCCAGCAGCTTGGCATCGCTCCAAGAGACCCAGTACTTC.

Only a few counts were recorded for this clone. The genes are TRBV2 and TRBJ1-1, with 7 positions matching TRBD1. The CDR3 runs to 14 residues. CDR1 is SNHLY and CDR2 is FYNNEI in the germline V gene. V dropped 5 bases and J dropped 4; count of bases not matched to a gene: 7. CDR3 loop: CASSFGGGGTEAFF. The CDR3 DNA reads TGTGCCAGCAGTTTTGGAGGGGGCGGCACTGAAGCTTTCTTT. The full variable domain, completed using reference TRBV2 and TRBJ1-1, is EPEVTQTPSHQVTQMGQEVILRCVPISNHLYFYWYRQILGQKVEFLVSFYNNEISEKSEIFDDQFSVERPDGSNFTLKIRSTKLEDSAMYFCASSFGGGGTEAFFGQGTRLTVV.

The chain links TRBV7-9 to TRBJ2-3; D is unresolved. Germline V gene data show CDR1 as SEHNR and CDR2 as FQNEAQ (reference sequence). The V gene lost 5 bases and the J gene lost 4 bases, with 10 bases spanning the gap. The CDR3 has 13 amino acids. CDR3 amino acids: CASSPGLADTQYF. The DNA of the CDR3 is TGTGCCAGCAGCCCTGGGTTAGCAGATACGCAGTATTTT.

The V call is TRBV6-1, the J call TRBJ2-3; 7 bases map to TRBD2. CDR3 length: 16 residues. With V trimmed by 2 bases and J by 1 base, 6 bases remained unmatched. CDR1 and CDR2 from the germline V gene are MNHNS and SASEGT. CDR3 bases: TGTGCCAGCAGTGAATACTGGGGAGGGGGCACAGATACGCAGTATTTT. It codes for CASSEYWGGGTDTQYF.

The chain uses TRBV6-6 and TRBJ2-3, with D maybe TRBD2 (5 bases). CDR1 is MNHNY and CDR2 is SVGAGI in the germline V gene (reference sequence). CDR3 length equals 16 residues. V lost 0 bases and J 0 bases, leaving 10 bases between the germline ends. The CDR3 here is CASSYSSGDSTDTQYF. CDR3 bases: TGTGCCAGCAGTTACTCGAGCGGAGATAGCACAGATACGCAGTATTTT.

CDR3 DNA sequence: TGTGCCAGCAGTAAGATTCAGGGGGCGAGGTATGGCTACACCTTC. Translating gives CASSKIQGARYGYTF. This chain joins TRBV27 and TRBJ1-2; TRBD1 aligns across 8 bases. In germline, CDR1 is MNHEY, CDR2 SMNVEV (reference sequence). The length of the CDR3 is 15 residues. The V segment lost 5 bases and the J segment 5 bases; nucleotides outside the gene matches: 10.

V usage is TRBV7-2 and J usage is TRBJ2-7; 7 positions match TRBD1. The V gene end was trimmed by 2 bases and the J gene end by 0 bases; junction bases not matched to a gene: 4. CDR3 size: 15 residues. The germline V gene encodes CDR1 SGHTA and CDR2 FQGNSA. CDR3 amino acids: CASSLRQGTSYEQYF. DNA for the CDR3: TGTGCCAGCAGCTTAAGACAGGGCACCTCCTACGAGCAGTACTTC.

The rearrangement links TRBV9 to TRBJ2-5; D is uncertain. With 3 bases removed from V and 0 bases from J, the gap between germline ends came to 9 bases. The CDR3 is 14 residues long. The germline CDR1 and CDR2 sequences are SGDLS and YYNGEE. In nucleotides, the CDR3 is TGTGCCAGCAGCGCCGCACCGTACCAAGAGACCCAGTACTTC. It yields the protein CASSAAPYQETQYF.

Many counts were recorded for this clone. The rearrangement links TRBV30 to TRBJ1-2; the D is unclear. The CDR3 consists of 12 residues. The germline V gene encodes CDR1 GTSNPN and CDR2 SVGIG (reference sequence). V shed 5 bases and J shed 7 bases, with 14 bases lying between them. The CDR3 here is CAWYPEGGGYTF. In DNA, the CDR3 is TGTGCCTGGTACCCCGAAGGCGGTGGCTACACCTTC.

This chain connects TRBV28 to TRBJ2-5; D remains ambiguous. Trimming pared 7 bases from V and 5 bases from J, leaving 11 bases between. The CDR3 length is 12 residues. Germline loops: CDR1 MDHEN, CDR2 SYDVKM. The CDR3 protein is CASKTPIETQYF. The CDR3 nucleotides are TGTGCCAGCAAGACCCCGATTGAGACCCAGTACTTC.

This chain links TRBV7-9 with TRBJ1-1, with D hard to call. CDR1 is SEHNR and CDR2 is FQNEAQ in the germline V gene (reference sequence). Trimming left V 5 bases short and J 9 bases short, with 19 bases between. This CDR3 is built from 14 residues. The chain's CDR3 is CASSVIGSDYKAFF. The CDR3 DNA reads TGTGCCAGCAGCGTTATCGGGTCGGACTATAAAGCTTTCTTT.

The chain combines TRBV5-1 with TRBJ2-5; no reliable D call. The end of the DNA fits TRBJ2-7 better, so the J call may be wrong. The CDR3 length is 13 residues. Germline CDR1 is SGHRS and CDR2 is YFSETQ. The CDR3 protein is CASSLEAGYEQYF. In DNA, the CDR3 is TGCGCCAGCAGCTTGGAAGCCGGCTACGAGCAGTACTTC.

The rearrangement links TRBV14 to TRBJ2-1; 9 bases are a match to TRBD1. The germline V gene has CDR1 SGHDN and CDR2 FVKESK. There are 12 residues in the CDR3. V shed 3 bases, J shed 15 bases, and the junction held 6 bases outside the gene matches. CDR3 in DNA: TGTGCCAGCAGCCACCCGGGACAGGGCCCGTTCTTC. Translating gives CASSHPGQGPFF. The variable domain in full, with the rest retrieved from reference TRBV14 and TRBJ2-1, is EAGVTQFPSHSVIEKGQTVTLRCDPISGHDNLYWYRRVMGKEIKFLLHFVKESKQDESGMPNNRFLAERTGGTYSTLKVQPAELEDSGVYFCASSHPGQGPFFGPGTRLTVL.

The CDR3 here is CASSVNRGDTQYF. The CDR3 DNA reads as TGTGCCAGCAGTGTAAACAGGGGGGATACGCAGTATTTT. The V and J genes are TRBV6-1 and TRBJ2-3, with 8 positions matching TRBD1. The J segment lost 6 bases and the V segment lost 4 bases, leaving 3 bases of the junction unmatched. Germline V gives CDR1 MNHNS, CDR2 SASEGT. This CDR3 is built from 13 residues.

This chain links TRBV7-8 with TRBJ1-1; D not resolved. Germline values: CDR1 SGHVS, CDR2 FQNEAQ. V lost 1 base, J lost 1 base, and 7 bases lay in between. The CDR3 contains 14 residues. CDR3 protein: CASSLVGRNTEAFF. The CDR3 nucleotides read TGTGCCAGCAGCTTAGTAGGCAGGAACACTGAAGCTTTCTTT. Supplemented by reference TRBV7-8 and TRBJ1-1, the full variable domain reads GAGVSQSPRYKVAKRGQDVALRCDPISGHVSLFWYQQALGQGPEFLTYFQNEAQLDKSGLPSDRFFAERPEGSVSTLKIQRTQQEDSAVYLCASSLVGRNTEAFFGQGTRLTVV.

This clone has more than one count but fewer than ten. CDR3 DNA sequence: TGTGCCAGCACCAACTCCTACGAGCAGTACTTC. Translated, it gives CASTNSYEQYF. This chain links TRBV6-5 with TRBJ2-7; D call uncertain. Trimming took 7 bases from V and 0 from J, leaving 4 bases between them. CDR1 is MNHEY, CDR2 SVGAGI, per germline. The CDR3 is made up of 11 amino acids.

This clone was picked up one time. This chain uses TRBV9 with TRBJ2-1, with TRBD2 matching over 10 bases. CDR3 length equals 16 residues. The V gene end was trimmed by 2 bases and the J gene end by 2 bases; junction bases not matched to a gene: 4. Germline V gene sequence: CDR1 SGDLS, CDR2 YYNGEE. In DNA form, the CDR3 reads TGTGCCAGCAGCGTGCTAACTAGCGGGGCCTACAATGAGCAGTTCTTC. This translates into CASSVLTSGAYNEQFF.

This clone was counted only a few times. The chain employs TRBV21-1 and TRBJ1-1; no DNA check was done on the table's D call, TRBD1. TRBV21-1 is a pseudogene locus. The CDR3 contains 14 residues. CDR3 loop: CASSRGQGSAEAFF. CDR3 sequence (DNA): TGTGCCAGCAGCAGAGGACAGGGAAGCGCTGAAGCTTTCTTT.

The J gene is TRBJ1-2, the V gene TRBV6-1; D is undetermined. Germline-derived CDR1 and CDR2 are MNHNS and SASEGT. Trimming shortened V by 2 bases and J by 5 bases, and 18 bases separated the two germline ends. The CDR3 runs to 16 residues. The chain's CDR3 is CASSEFSARFGYGYTF. CDR3 nucleotide sequence: TGTGCCAGCAGTGAATTTTCCGCCAGATTCGGGTATGGCTACACCTTC.

The V and J genes are TRBV4-1 and TRBJ1-2; D unresolved. The germline V gene has CDR1 MGHRA and CDR2 YSYEKL. Trimming cost V 1 base and J 3 bases, with 9 bases left between them. The CDR3 consists of 14 residues. The CDR3 protein is CASSQVGDDYGYTF. The CDR3 DNA sequence: TGCGCCAGCAGCCAAGTCGGTGACGACTATGGCTACACCTTC.